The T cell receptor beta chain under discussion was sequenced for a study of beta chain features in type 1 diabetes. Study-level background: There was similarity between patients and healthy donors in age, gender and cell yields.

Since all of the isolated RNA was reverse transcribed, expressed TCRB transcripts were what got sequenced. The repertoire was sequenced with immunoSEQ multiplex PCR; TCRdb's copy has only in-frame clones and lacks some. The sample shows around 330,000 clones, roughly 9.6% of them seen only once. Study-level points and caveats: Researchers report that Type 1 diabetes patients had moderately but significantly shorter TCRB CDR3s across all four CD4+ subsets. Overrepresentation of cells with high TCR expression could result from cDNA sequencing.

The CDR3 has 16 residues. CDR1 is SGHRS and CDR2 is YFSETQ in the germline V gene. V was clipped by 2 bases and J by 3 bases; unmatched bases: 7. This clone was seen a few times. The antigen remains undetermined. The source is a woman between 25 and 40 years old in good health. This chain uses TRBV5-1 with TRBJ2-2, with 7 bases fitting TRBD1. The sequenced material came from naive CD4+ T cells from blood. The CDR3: CASSFPGQVDTGELFF. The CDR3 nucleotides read TGCGCCAGCAGCTTTCCAGGACAGGTGGACACCGGGGAGCTGTTTTTT.